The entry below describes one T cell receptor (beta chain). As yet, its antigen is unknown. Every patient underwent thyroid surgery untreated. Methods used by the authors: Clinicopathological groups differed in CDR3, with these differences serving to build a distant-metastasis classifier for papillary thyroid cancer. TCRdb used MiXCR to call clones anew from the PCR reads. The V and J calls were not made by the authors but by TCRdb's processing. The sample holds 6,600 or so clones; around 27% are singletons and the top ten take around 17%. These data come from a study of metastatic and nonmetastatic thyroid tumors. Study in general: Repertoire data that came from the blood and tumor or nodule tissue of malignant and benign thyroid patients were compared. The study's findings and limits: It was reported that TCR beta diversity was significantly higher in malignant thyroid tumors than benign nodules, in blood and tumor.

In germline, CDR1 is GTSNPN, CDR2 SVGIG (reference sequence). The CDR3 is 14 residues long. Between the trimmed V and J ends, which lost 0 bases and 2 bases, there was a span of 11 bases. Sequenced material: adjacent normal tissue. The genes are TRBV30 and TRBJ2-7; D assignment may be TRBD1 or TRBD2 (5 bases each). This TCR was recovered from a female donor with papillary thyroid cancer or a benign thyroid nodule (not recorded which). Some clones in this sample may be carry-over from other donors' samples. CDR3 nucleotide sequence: TGTGCCTGGAGTGTAGCAGGGACGGCCTACGAGCAGTACTTC. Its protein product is CAWSVAGTAYEQYF.